This T cell receptor (beta chain) was obtained from a study of cytomegalovirus exposure and HLA in healthy donors. Findings of the study overall: In a later analysis, common viral pathogens appeared linked to several of the most significant clusters. When analyzed later, the rates of TCR association showed variation by HLA locus, with DRB1 the most and HLA-C the fewest. Excluded were some V segments that proved indistinguishable, including TRBV6-2 and TRBV6-3. Data from an earlier analysis indicated that most TCR beta V segments were productive either about 87% or about 30% of the time.

This clone was seen a few times. Its target is not known. V was trimmed by 4 bases and J by 4 bases, leaving 16 bases between them. Looked up from germline, CDR1 is LGHNA and CDR2 is YNFKEQ. The CDR3 has 15 amino acids. PCR employed 60 Vbeta and 13 Jbeta primers. Assay: immunoSEQ multiplex PCR; the TCRdb copy retains only in-frame clones and omits some. The sample lists more than 110,000 clones; 65% to 85% were seen once. The sample comprised PBMCs. The source is a man in his forties or fifties in good health and CMV-seronegative. The chain employs TRBV4-2 and TRBJ1-1; no definite D call. This CDR3 reads CASSLDSLVGTEAFF. CDR3 in DNA: TGTGCCAGCAGCCTGGACTCACTTGTGGGCACTGAAGCTTTCTTT.